A selection of T cell receptor beta chains follows, all from one sample in a study of CD8 T cells in Susac syndrome. TCRdb ran MiXCR on the immunoSEQ multiplex PCR reads and lists one entry per CDR3 protein. In the table there are a few hundred thousand distinct CDR3 sequences, 90% to 95% of which are singletons. The sample taken for sequencing was CD8+ T cells from PBMCs. All receptors derive from a human donor with multiple sclerosis. The CDR3 runs from the conserved cysteine through the conserved F or W. D genes are given only for firm matches. A clone size is listed for some rows: how often the clone was seen (once, few, many), or a class if it is expanded.

d_gene | j_gene | v_gene | abundance | CDR3nt | CDR3aa
NA | TRBJ2-3 | TRBV9 | few | TGTGCCAGCAGCGTAAAGGGGCCCGGCACAGATACGCAGTATTTT | CASSVKGPGTDTQYF
TRBD2 | TRBJ2-6 | TRBV12-3/TRBV12-4 | NA | TGTGCCAGCGCCACCCCAACTAGCGGGGGGTCTGGGGCCAACGTCCTGACTTTC | CASATPTSGGSGANVLTF
NA | TRBJ2-5 | TRBV7-2 | NA | TGTGCCAGCAGCTTAATGGTTGAGACCCAGTACTTC | CASSLMVETQYF
NA | TRBJ2-1 | TRBV7-9 | NA | TGTGCCAGCATCTCTTGGCGGGAAGAGCAGTTCTTC | CASISWREEQFF
NA | TRBJ1-6 | TRBV5-4 | NA | TGTGCCAGCAGCTTGGCCGGGTTTGCTTCACCCCTCCACTTT | CASSLAGFASPLHF
NA | TRBJ1-2 | TRBV3-1 | NA | TGTGCCAGCAGCCACGGGGGAGGTGATGGCTACACCTTC | CASSHGGGDGYTF
NA | TRBJ2-1 | TRBV13 | NA | TGTGCCAGCACCCGAGGTAGTCGAAATGAGCAGTTCTTC | CASTRGSRNEQFF
NA | TRBJ1-1 | TRBV30 | NA | TGTGCCTGGAGTGTCCCTACAGGGTTTGACACTGAAGCTTTCTTT | CAWSVPTGFDTEAFF
NA | TRBJ2-3 | TRBV19 | NA | TGTGCCAGTAGTTGGGAATACTCTAGCACAGATACGCAGTATTTT | CASSWEYSSTDTQYF
TRBD1 | TRBJ1-3 | TRBV30 | NA | TGTGCCAGGACAGGTCGCTCTGGAAACACCATATATTTT | CARTGRSGNTIYF
NA | TRBJ2-5 | TRBV9 | NA | TGTGCCAGCAGCGTTAGTTACGGCCATTGGGAGACCCAGTACTTC | CASSVSYGHWETQYF
NA | TRBJ1-4 | TRBV2 | NA | TGTGCCAGCAGTGGAAGGTTGGGGGAAAAACTGTTTTTT | CASSGRLGEKLFF
TRBD1 | TRBJ2-1 | TRBV7-9 | NA | TGTGCCAGCAGCTCCGGACAGGGAGTACGGGAACGGGACAATGAGCAGTTCTTC | CASSSGQGVRERDNEQFF
NA | TRBJ2-1 | TRBV6-2/TRBV6-3 | NA | TGTGCCAGCGTGGGAGTGCTGGGGGGCAATGAGCAGTTCTTC | CASVGVLGGNEQFF
NA | TRBJ1-4 | TRBV2 | NA | TGTGCCAGCAGTGAAGTTTCGGGAGGGGAAAAACTGTTTTTT | CASSEVSGGEKLFF
TRBD2 | TRBJ2-3 | TRBV12-3/TRBV12-4 | NA | TGTGCCAGCAGTTTAGTCGGGGACTACACAGATACGCAGTATTTT | CASSLVGDYTDTQYF
TRBD1 | TRBJ2-1 | TRBV19 | NA | TGTGCCAGTAGTACCCTACAGGGGAATGAGCAGTTCTTC | CASSTLQGNEQFF
TRBD1 | TRBJ2-1 | TRBV27 | NA | TGTGCCAGCGCCGACAGGGGGCCCTACAATGAGCAGTTCTTC | CASADRGPYNEQFF
TRBD1 | TRBJ1-6 | TRBV5-1 | NA | TGCGCCAGCAGCGTGACAGGGAGCCCTACCTATAATTCACCCCTCCACTTT | CASSVTGSPTYNSPLHF
NA | TRBJ1-5 | TRBV2 | NA | TGTGCCAGCAGTGATCTAGGGACACCTAGCAATCAGCCCCAGCATTTT | CASSDLGTPSNQPQHF
TRBD1 | TRBJ2-3 | TRBV6-2/TRBV6-3 | NA | TGTGCCAGCAGTGGTCCCGGGACAGGGTCCGATACGCAGTATTTT | CASSGPGTGSDTQYF
TRBD1 | TRBJ1-1 | TRBV7-9 | NA | TGTGCCAGCAGCCTTGAGAGGGGGCCGGGTGAAGCTTTCTTT | CASSLERGPGEAFF
NA | TRBJ1-6 | TRBV5-4 | few | TGTGCCAGCAGCTTTGGCCCAAATTCCCCCCTCCACTTT | CASSFGPNSPLHF
NA | TRBJ2-7 | TRBV7-9 | NA | TGTGCCAGCAGCTCGAGCGTTCCCGGTGAGGGCTACGAGCAGTACTTC | CASSSSVPGEGYEQYF
NA | TRBJ1-2 | TRBV29-1 | NA | TGCAGCGTTGCGACTAACTATGGCTACACCTTC | CSVATNYGYTF
NA | TRBJ2-1 | TRBV11-2 | NA | TGTGCCAGCAGCTTCCCCCTGGGGCAGTTCTTC | CASSFPLGQFF
NA | TRBJ1-1 | TRBV20-1 | NA | TGCAGTGCTAGCACCTACGACAGGAAGAACACTGAAGCTTTCTTT | CSASTYDRKNTEAFF
TRBD2 | TRBJ2-5 | TRBV7-2 | NA | TGTGCCAGCAGCTTAGCTCTAGCGGGAGGGCGGGAGACCCAGTACTTC | CASSLALAGGRETQYF
TRBD1 | TRBJ2-2 | TRBV18 | NA | TGTGCCAGCTCACCGCAGGGGGCGAGCACCGGGGAGCTGTTTTTT | CASSPQGASTGELFF
NA | TRBJ2-1 | TRBV19 | NA | TGTGCCAGTAGCCCGGGACCCTCCTATGAGCAGTTCTTC | CASSPGPSYEQFF
TRBD2 | TRBJ2-5 | TRBV29-1 | NA | TGCAGCGTTGGTAGCGGGCTGAAAGAGACCCAGTACTTC | CSVGSGLKETQYF
NA | TRBJ2-2 | TRBV5-6 | NA | TGTGCCAGCAGCTCGACCTGGACATACACCGGGGAGCTGTTTTTT | CASSSTWTYTGELFF
NA | TRBJ2-3 | TRBV6-5 | NA | TGTGCCAGCAGTTATGCAGGGGCAAAAGATACGCAGTATTTT | CASSYAGAKDTQYF
TRBD1 | TRBJ2-7 | TRBV18 | NA | TGTGCCAGCTCACCCAGGGACAGATTCCTCGCCTACGAGCAGTACTTC | CASSPRDRFLAYEQYF
TRBD2 | TRBJ2-2 | TRBV15 | NA | TGTGCCACCAGCAGAGGGCTAGCGGAGCCCCAACCCCCCGGGGAGCTGTTTTTT | CATSRGLAEPQPPGELFF
NA | TRBJ2-2 | TRBV28 | NA | TGTGCCAGCAGTTTAAGGGGCTATAGCCCGGGGGCCGTCACCGGGGAGCTGTTTTTT | CASSLRGYSPGAVTGELFF
NA | TRBJ2-6 | TRBV20-1 | NA | TGCAGTGCTAGAGATAGGGGGACCCTCCCCTCTGGGGCCAACGTCCTGACTTTC | CSARDRGTLPSGANVLTF
TRBD1 | TRBJ2-5 | TRBV3-1 | NA | TGTGCCAGCAGCGAAGAGGGGCGCAGGGGGGAGACCCAGTACTTC | CASSEEGRRGETQYF
NA | TRBJ1-5 | TRBV12-3/TRBV12-4 | NA | TGTGCCAGCACTCCGGGGGGGTACAATCAGCCCCAGCATTTT | CASTPGGYNQPQHF
TRBD2 | TRBJ2-5 | TRBV3-1 | NA | TGTGCCAGCATCGGGAAGGGGCCTAGCGGGGTTTGGGAAGAGACCCAGTACTTC | CASIGKGPSGVWEETQYF
NA | TRBJ2-7 | TRBV7-9 | NA | TGTGCCAGCAGCCCACGAGGGAACGAGCAGTACTTC | CASSPRGNEQYF
TRBD1 | TRBJ2-7 | TRBV12-3/TRBV12-4 | NA | TGTGCCAGCAGCATACCTCAACCGAAACGGGACAGGTCCTACGAGCAGTACTTC | CASSIPQPKRDRSYEQYF
TRBD2 | TRBJ2-7 | TRBV11-1 | NA | TGTGCCAGCAGCTTATTCGCCGGGACTAGCGGGAGTTCGTACGAGCAGTACTTC | CASSLFAGTSGSSYEQYF
NA | TRBJ1-1 | TRBV7-9 | NA | TGTGCCAGCAGCTTAGGCAGACAGAACACTGAAGCTTTCTTT | CASSLGRQNTEAFF
NA | TRBJ2-7 | TRBV9 | NA | TGTGCCAGCAGCGCCGACGCGGGCTTCGGGTACGAGCAGTACTTC | CASSADAGFGYEQYF
NA | TRBJ1-1 | TRBV30 | NA | TGTGCCTGGAGTCCCCCCCCCATAGTGATGAACACTGAAGCTTTCTTT | CAWSPPPIVMNTEAFF
NA | TRBJ2-3 | TRBV7-9 | NA | TGTGCCAGCAGCGGGGGCCCGGGGGATACGCAGTATTTT | CASSGGPGDTQYF
NA | TRBJ1-4 | TRBV7-6 | NA | TGTGCCAGCAGCTTGAATATCAATGTTGGGCCTACCGCGAGGGAAAAACTGTTTTTT | CASSLNINVGPTAREKLFF
NA | TRBJ2-5 | TRBV7-9 | NA | TGTGCCAGCAGCTCTGAAGGTGGGGGAGATCAAGAGACCCAGTACTTC | CASSSEGGGDQETQYF
NA | TRBJ2-7 | TRBV12-3/TRBV12-4 | NA | TGTGCCAGCAGTTTCCCCCCGGCCAGGGGAACCTACGAGCAGTACTTC | CASSFPPARGTYEQYF
TRBD1 | TRBJ2-3 | TRBV13 | NA | TGTGCCAGCAGTTCGTCTCCGGGACAGGGCACAGATACGCAGTATTTT | CASSSSPGQGTDTQYF
TRBD1 | TRBJ1-5 | TRBV30 | NA | TGTGCCTGGAGCCTGGGACAGGGGGCCGGCAATCAGCCCCAGCATTTT | CAWSLGQGAGNQPQHF
TRBD2 | TRBJ2-4 | TRBV7-9 | NA | TGTGCCAGCAGCTTAGATTCTAGCTACGCGGGAGGGCCTATTGACATTCAGTACTTC | CASSLDSSYAGGPIDIQYF